This entry is about one T cell receptor beta chain. Its antigen is currently unknown. This sample is drawn from a study of somatic mutations in cytotoxic T cells in rheumatoid arthritis. Study-level findings and limits: Significant differences in CD8+ T-cell clonality were not found between rheumatoid arthritis patients and healthy controls (age-matched). It was in rheumatoid arthritis patients, but not in healthy controls, that CD8+ clonality increased with age. There were about an eighth of the 65 patients in whom the largest CD8+ clone exceeded 20% of CD8+ cells.

Profiling relied on immunoSEQ multiplex PCR, and the TCRdb table lists in-frame clones only, not all of them. Of under 7,500 clones listed, around 75% are singletons. The V gene end was trimmed by 5 bases and the J gene end by 2 bases; junction bases not matched to a gene: 5. Looked up from germline, CDR1 is SGHVS and CDR2 is FNYEAQ. There are 14 residues in the CDR3. Once isolated by positive magnetic bead selection, the CD4+ and CD8+ cells had their purity checked by flow cytometry. The chain couples TRBV7-6 to TRBJ2-5; 7 nucleotides match TRBD1. The sequence came from a woman aged 55-75 years in good health. Sequencing was done on a sample of CD8+ T cells sorted from blood. CDR3 protein: CASSARDRQETQYF. As DNA, the CDR3 is TGTGCCAGCAGCGCACGGGACAGACAAGAGACCCAGTACTTC.